A selection of T cell receptor beta chains follows, all from one sample in a study of T cells in Graves' hyperthyroidism and ophthalmopathy. In TCRdb, the multiplex PCR reads were re-called with MiXCR into one record per CDR3 protein. Of 640,000 or so distinct CDR3 sequences in the sample, 13% to 15% were seen once. Sequencing input: blood. Receptor source: a woman in her late teens or twenties with Graves' ophthalmopathy. The conserved cysteine and the conserved F or W are not part of the CDR3 here.

CDR3,V,J
ASTPGQGNGQY,TRBV6-1,TRBJ2-7
ASSQDQAGGYEQY,TRBV7-2,TRBJ2-7
ASSVKRETSTDTQY,TRBV9,TRBJ2-3
ASSYLGLLTNTGELF,TRBV11-2,TRBJ2-2
ASSPSRLAGSGEQY,TRBV3-1,TRBJ2-7
ASSASLAGGQY,TRBV19,TRBJ2-7
ASSDYTSGSWPPETQY,TRBV7-2,TRBJ2-5
SANSPGTSGSYEQY,TRBV20-1,TRBJ2-7
ASSFRDRVAGELF,TRBV19,TRBJ2-2
ASSVGSRGGTEAF,TRBV9,TRBJ1-1
ASSLGPSSGNTIY,TRBV27,TRBJ1-3
ASSLGQAHNEQF,TRBV7-2,TRBJ2-1
ASSFRARGQGWQETQY,TRBV27,TRBJ2-5
ASSIGDMGSYEQY,TRBV19,TRBJ2-7
SARDPTSGRVQETQY,TRBV20-1,TRBJ2-5
ASSLVGGQNEQF,TRBV5-1,TRBJ2-1
SARGASERRDIQY,TRBV20-1,TRBJ2-4
AIRSEADSYEQY,TRBV10-3,TRBJ2-7